The source of this TCR beta chain is a study of a mutant IDH1 vaccine in newly diagnosed glioma. For this clone: Its antigen is unidentified.

TCRdb keeps only in-frame clones here, not all; method: immunoSEQ multiplex PCR. Of more than 25,000 clones in the sample, about three quarters were seen once. Time point here: week 35, safety follow-up. Topical imiquimod was applied with each vaccine dose, which held 300 ug of mutant IDH1 20-mer peptide. The receptor was isolated from a man aged 50-59 years with glioma. Sequencing used PBMCs, obtained from a glioma patient whose treatment included an IDH1 peptide vaccine.

The CDR3: CASSPPSGGAVNEQFF. The CDR3 coding sequence is TGTGCCAGCAGCCCACCCTCCGGGGGGGCAGTCAATGAGCAGTTCTTC. This sequence joins TRBV7-9 and TRBJ2-1; 8 bases fit TRBD2. The length of the CDR3 is 16 residues. Germline-derived CDR1 and CDR2 are SEHNR and FQNEAQ (reference sequence). V was pared by 5 bases and J by 6 bases, with 12 bases of the junction left unmatched. Based on the CDR3 plus reference TRBV7-9 and TRBJ2-1, the full variable domain is DTGVSQNPRHKITKRGQNVTFRCDPISEHNRLYWYRQTLGQGPEFLTYFQNEAQLEKSRLLSDRFSAERPKGSFSTLEIQRTEQGDSAMYLCASSPPSGGAVNEQFFGPGTRLTVL.